This T cell receptor beta chain came from a study of cytomegalovirus exposure and HLA in healthy donors (dated by TCRdb to 2016 to 2017). Regarding the study in general: An earlier analysis of around 600 of the donors reported 250 to 350 Gb of sequence data and 120 million or so unique TCR beta sequences from around 200 million T cells. Roughly 300 gigabases of sequencing data and approximately 91 million unique TCR sequences made up an early release that covered around 640 HLA-typed donors. Of the roughly 400 genotyped donors, 65% to 90% were placed in the genetic ancestry cluster associated with self-reported Caucasian donors. The study aimed to test whether cataloging public T cell receptors could reveal signatures of past pathogen exposure. The study profiled the T cell repertoires of some 610 subjects by immunosequencing and related them to cytomegalovirus serostatus. In addition to the first cohort of 500 to 850 subjects, a separate validation cohort of 120 different subjects was used. The study combined high-throughput TCR immunosequencing, statistical association of individual TCRs with disease status, and machine learning to predict cytomegalovirus infection status. To study patterns of TCR occurrence, a later analysis re-analyzed previously published TCR beta repertoires from 666 donors and added high-resolution HLA genotyping. The later analysis used no new phenotypic data to find candidate immune exposures, relying instead on TCR beta sequences and their occurrence across donors. In an earlier analysis of a few hundred of the donors, high-throughput TCR beta sequencing was used to judge whether each TCR beta V gene segment behaved as functional or pseudogenic. Donor age, sex, ethnicity and CMV serostatus were collected together with the repertoire data. Genome-wide SNP genotypes for about 60% of the roughly 670 donors were used in a later genetic analysis, which treated that subset as a discovery cohort. All discovery cohort repertoires had been generated using a single sequencing platform. Class I and class II HLA loci were covered by the typing at four-digit resolution. Typing coverage varied by locus: about 620-630 donors for A, B, C, DRB1 and DQB1; more than 500 for DQA1; around 610 for DPA1; approximately 470 for DPB1. About 5 DR-DQ haplotypes were handled as single units for association and clustering, since linkage in the cohort was strong. Across under 500 genotyped donors of the cohort, an average of about 240,000 unique TCR beta nucleotide sequences per donor were sequenced, and 15% to 20% of those sequences were non-productive. Beyond this particular receptor, the publication reports: In a later analysis, HLA-associated TCR beta chains showed more clonal expansion and lower generation probabilities than non-associated chains that were equally common. While some public TCRs were present in many individuals, most TCR sequences turned up only very rarely across donors. According to a later analysis, most CMV-associated TCR beta chains appeared to be HLA-restricted, and the HLA associations seemed to be driven largely by CMV exposure. Assigning TCR associations to individual alleles was difficult when HLA alleles, especially DR and DQ, strongly co-occurred. Several of the top co-occurrence clusters appeared to be linked to parvovirus B19, influenza, CMV and Epstein-Barr virus, according to a later analysis. A later genetic analysis reported fewer N-insertions in productive TCRs among donors in an Asian-associated ancestry cluster than the roughly 640-donor mean. For the cohort, immune exposure information was limited to CMV serostatus. The study listed approximately 150 TCR beta chains as associated with cytomegalovirus. The authors suggested that the approach could potentially be generalized to other disease states and immunological phenotypes. In a later analysis, TCR association rates were found to vary across HLA loci, with the most associated TCRs seen for DRB1 alleles and the fewest for HLA-C alleles. Roughly uniform sequencing depth across donors was assumed in presence/absence analyses, although this assumption may not hold. Because HLA typing was missing for some donors at each locus, association tests included only the typed subset. Some IMGT-functional V segments, including TRBV6-2 and TRBV6-3, could not be distinguished by the 87-base-pair reads and were therefore excluded. The classifier was reported to diagnose cytomegalovirus status with high specificity and sensitivity in both the original cohort and the validation cohort. A further reported finding was that TCR beta sequences accurately predicted the HLA-A and HLA-B alleles for most subjects in the first cohort. A few of the identified cytomegalovirus-associated TCR beta chains were confirmed in vitro to be specific for cytomegalovirus antigens. A later genetic analysis associated a missense DCLRE1C variant with V-gene and J-gene trimming of TCR beta chains, and an independent cohort replicated the association. Broadly in line with IMGT annotations, most TCR beta V segments showed up in productive rearrangements about 90% or about 30% of the time in an earlier analysis of 587 of the donors. At a false discovery rate of 0.05, a later analysis linked under 20,000 TCR beta sequences to specific HLA alleles. Linkage disequilibrium might explain the correlated functional status among segregating V segments, but an unknown experimental factor could not be ruled out. A cluster of highly shared sequence variants was judged likely to be a technical artifact of the sequencing pipeline. In this cohort, only TCR beta chains were sequenced, and detectable features were limited by the absence of alpha or paired-chain data. Seventeen rarely observed V segments, including chromosome 9 orphons, were excluded from the earlier analysis of several hundred of the donors because counts were too low.

From the cysteine up to the phenylalanine, the CDR3 has a length of 14 residues. Just the 42-base CDR3 DNA is kept, in frame starting at base 1. Relative to germline, V is missing 3 bases and J is missing 0 bases, with 1 base of the junction outside any gene match. The germline V gene gives CDR1 as SGHTA and CDR2 as FQGNSA. To prepare the library, the immunoSEQ multiplex PCR assay was applied. For the multiplex PCR, a mixture combining 60 forward primers for TCR Vbeta segments and 13 reverse primers for TCR Jbeta segments was used. A multiplex PCR assay on genomic DNA amplified the CDR3 region of rearranged TCR beta genes. The amplified TCR beta libraries were sequenced on the Illumina HiSeq System as 87-base-pair reads. From the authors' description of their analysis: A later analysis tallied around 80 million unique TCR beta chains across the 700 or so repertoires, and some 10 million of those chains were shared by two or more donors. Raw reads were error-corrected and collapsed into unique sequences by a nearest-neighbor algorithm in which closely related sequences were merged to remove PCR and sequencing errors. V, D and J gene segments were assigned by aligning CDR3 sequences to IMGT reference sequences. For a sequence to be retained, a match of at least six nucleotides was required to both a V gene segment and a J gene segment. A rearrangement was called productive if the CDR3 had no stop codons and remained in frame with V and J, and every other rearrangement was called non-productive. CDR3 was defined by IMGT convention, running from the second conserved V-encoded cysteine to the conserved J-encoded phenylalanine. The earlier analysis of 587 of the donors excluded any sequence lacking an unambiguous match to a single V gene segment. In an earlier analysis of around 600 of the donors, V segments were called functional above 56.7% productive rearrangements and were called segregating when the between-donor standard deviation exceeded 5%. A statistical classification framework was built for diagnosing cytomegalovirus status from the catalog of TCR beta chain sequences. V and J gene assignment, in a later analysis, came from comparing TCR nucleotide sequences with IMGT/GENE-DB human TR gene sequences. Using the TCRdist pipeline, a later analysis assigned CDR3 sequences along with most-parsimonious VDJ recombination scenarios. In a later analysis, each TCR beta chain was defined by its CDR3 amino acid sequence together with its V-gene family, and reads without a unique V-gene family were excluded. As a way to deal with suspected cross-contamination and a sequencing artifact, a later analysis dropped 592 nucleotide sequences that were highly shared and had low generation probability. In a later analysis, a clonal expansion index for each public chain was calculated from normalized within-repertoire ranks of inferred template counts. A later analysis computed generation probabilities with a VDJ recombination model fitted to out-of-frame rearrangements, and checked the results against IGoR. In a later analysis, hypergeometric tests were used to score TCR-TCR, TCR-HLA and TCR-CMV co-occurrence, with a repertoire-size bias correction applied to TCR pairs. To estimate false discovery rates, a later analysis permuted the HLA or CMV assignments 20 times. In a later analysis, co-occurring TCRs were grouped using DBSCAN, and TCRdist sequence similarity was added for clustering within HLA-allele-positive subsets. Co-occurrence clustering excluded repertoires with fewer than 30,000 or more than 120,000 public chains, plus five with anomalous nucleotide sharing. Not all clones reach the TCRdb copy of this immuneACCESS table, which keeps in-frame sequences only. Checked studies attribute under half of the gap to unresolved V genes and leave the rest unexplained. For V, J and clone size, that table is used; D and trimming come from the DNA. The sample has fewer than 150,000 clones on record, roughly 80% of them singletons. The ten most abundant clones make up about 4.7% of the sample.

On this clone: Its antigen is currently not known. Per-nucleotide qualities are absent, and no much larger clonotype sits a single base away.

In total, 600 or so healthy bone marrow donors made up the cohort. At the time of sampling, all cohort members were nominally healthy, though unrecorded immune exposures were likely present. The donor was CMV seronegative and was included in the group of a few hundred seronegative cohort members. Each donor provided a peripheral blood sample, and peripheral blood mononuclear cells were used for TCR beta sequencing. Genomic DNA extraction from the blood cell samples was performed with the Qiagen DNeasy Blood Extraction Kit. The chain uses TRBV7-2 and TRBJ2-5, and TRBD1 matches 7 of the central bases. The source material was PBMCs. This TCR came from a male donor in good health and CMV-seronegative. The encoded CDR3 is CASSLDRYQETQYF. The bases read TGTGCCAGCAGCTTGGACAGGTACCAAGAGACCCAGTACTTC. Supplemented by the reference TRBV7-2 and TRBJ2-5 proteins around the CDR3, the complete variable domain is GAGVSQSPSNKVTEKGKDVELRCDPISGHTALYWYRQSLGQGLEFLIYFQGNSAPDKSGLPSDRFSAERTGGSVSTLTIQRTQQEDSAVYLCASSLDRYQETQYFGPGTRLLVL.